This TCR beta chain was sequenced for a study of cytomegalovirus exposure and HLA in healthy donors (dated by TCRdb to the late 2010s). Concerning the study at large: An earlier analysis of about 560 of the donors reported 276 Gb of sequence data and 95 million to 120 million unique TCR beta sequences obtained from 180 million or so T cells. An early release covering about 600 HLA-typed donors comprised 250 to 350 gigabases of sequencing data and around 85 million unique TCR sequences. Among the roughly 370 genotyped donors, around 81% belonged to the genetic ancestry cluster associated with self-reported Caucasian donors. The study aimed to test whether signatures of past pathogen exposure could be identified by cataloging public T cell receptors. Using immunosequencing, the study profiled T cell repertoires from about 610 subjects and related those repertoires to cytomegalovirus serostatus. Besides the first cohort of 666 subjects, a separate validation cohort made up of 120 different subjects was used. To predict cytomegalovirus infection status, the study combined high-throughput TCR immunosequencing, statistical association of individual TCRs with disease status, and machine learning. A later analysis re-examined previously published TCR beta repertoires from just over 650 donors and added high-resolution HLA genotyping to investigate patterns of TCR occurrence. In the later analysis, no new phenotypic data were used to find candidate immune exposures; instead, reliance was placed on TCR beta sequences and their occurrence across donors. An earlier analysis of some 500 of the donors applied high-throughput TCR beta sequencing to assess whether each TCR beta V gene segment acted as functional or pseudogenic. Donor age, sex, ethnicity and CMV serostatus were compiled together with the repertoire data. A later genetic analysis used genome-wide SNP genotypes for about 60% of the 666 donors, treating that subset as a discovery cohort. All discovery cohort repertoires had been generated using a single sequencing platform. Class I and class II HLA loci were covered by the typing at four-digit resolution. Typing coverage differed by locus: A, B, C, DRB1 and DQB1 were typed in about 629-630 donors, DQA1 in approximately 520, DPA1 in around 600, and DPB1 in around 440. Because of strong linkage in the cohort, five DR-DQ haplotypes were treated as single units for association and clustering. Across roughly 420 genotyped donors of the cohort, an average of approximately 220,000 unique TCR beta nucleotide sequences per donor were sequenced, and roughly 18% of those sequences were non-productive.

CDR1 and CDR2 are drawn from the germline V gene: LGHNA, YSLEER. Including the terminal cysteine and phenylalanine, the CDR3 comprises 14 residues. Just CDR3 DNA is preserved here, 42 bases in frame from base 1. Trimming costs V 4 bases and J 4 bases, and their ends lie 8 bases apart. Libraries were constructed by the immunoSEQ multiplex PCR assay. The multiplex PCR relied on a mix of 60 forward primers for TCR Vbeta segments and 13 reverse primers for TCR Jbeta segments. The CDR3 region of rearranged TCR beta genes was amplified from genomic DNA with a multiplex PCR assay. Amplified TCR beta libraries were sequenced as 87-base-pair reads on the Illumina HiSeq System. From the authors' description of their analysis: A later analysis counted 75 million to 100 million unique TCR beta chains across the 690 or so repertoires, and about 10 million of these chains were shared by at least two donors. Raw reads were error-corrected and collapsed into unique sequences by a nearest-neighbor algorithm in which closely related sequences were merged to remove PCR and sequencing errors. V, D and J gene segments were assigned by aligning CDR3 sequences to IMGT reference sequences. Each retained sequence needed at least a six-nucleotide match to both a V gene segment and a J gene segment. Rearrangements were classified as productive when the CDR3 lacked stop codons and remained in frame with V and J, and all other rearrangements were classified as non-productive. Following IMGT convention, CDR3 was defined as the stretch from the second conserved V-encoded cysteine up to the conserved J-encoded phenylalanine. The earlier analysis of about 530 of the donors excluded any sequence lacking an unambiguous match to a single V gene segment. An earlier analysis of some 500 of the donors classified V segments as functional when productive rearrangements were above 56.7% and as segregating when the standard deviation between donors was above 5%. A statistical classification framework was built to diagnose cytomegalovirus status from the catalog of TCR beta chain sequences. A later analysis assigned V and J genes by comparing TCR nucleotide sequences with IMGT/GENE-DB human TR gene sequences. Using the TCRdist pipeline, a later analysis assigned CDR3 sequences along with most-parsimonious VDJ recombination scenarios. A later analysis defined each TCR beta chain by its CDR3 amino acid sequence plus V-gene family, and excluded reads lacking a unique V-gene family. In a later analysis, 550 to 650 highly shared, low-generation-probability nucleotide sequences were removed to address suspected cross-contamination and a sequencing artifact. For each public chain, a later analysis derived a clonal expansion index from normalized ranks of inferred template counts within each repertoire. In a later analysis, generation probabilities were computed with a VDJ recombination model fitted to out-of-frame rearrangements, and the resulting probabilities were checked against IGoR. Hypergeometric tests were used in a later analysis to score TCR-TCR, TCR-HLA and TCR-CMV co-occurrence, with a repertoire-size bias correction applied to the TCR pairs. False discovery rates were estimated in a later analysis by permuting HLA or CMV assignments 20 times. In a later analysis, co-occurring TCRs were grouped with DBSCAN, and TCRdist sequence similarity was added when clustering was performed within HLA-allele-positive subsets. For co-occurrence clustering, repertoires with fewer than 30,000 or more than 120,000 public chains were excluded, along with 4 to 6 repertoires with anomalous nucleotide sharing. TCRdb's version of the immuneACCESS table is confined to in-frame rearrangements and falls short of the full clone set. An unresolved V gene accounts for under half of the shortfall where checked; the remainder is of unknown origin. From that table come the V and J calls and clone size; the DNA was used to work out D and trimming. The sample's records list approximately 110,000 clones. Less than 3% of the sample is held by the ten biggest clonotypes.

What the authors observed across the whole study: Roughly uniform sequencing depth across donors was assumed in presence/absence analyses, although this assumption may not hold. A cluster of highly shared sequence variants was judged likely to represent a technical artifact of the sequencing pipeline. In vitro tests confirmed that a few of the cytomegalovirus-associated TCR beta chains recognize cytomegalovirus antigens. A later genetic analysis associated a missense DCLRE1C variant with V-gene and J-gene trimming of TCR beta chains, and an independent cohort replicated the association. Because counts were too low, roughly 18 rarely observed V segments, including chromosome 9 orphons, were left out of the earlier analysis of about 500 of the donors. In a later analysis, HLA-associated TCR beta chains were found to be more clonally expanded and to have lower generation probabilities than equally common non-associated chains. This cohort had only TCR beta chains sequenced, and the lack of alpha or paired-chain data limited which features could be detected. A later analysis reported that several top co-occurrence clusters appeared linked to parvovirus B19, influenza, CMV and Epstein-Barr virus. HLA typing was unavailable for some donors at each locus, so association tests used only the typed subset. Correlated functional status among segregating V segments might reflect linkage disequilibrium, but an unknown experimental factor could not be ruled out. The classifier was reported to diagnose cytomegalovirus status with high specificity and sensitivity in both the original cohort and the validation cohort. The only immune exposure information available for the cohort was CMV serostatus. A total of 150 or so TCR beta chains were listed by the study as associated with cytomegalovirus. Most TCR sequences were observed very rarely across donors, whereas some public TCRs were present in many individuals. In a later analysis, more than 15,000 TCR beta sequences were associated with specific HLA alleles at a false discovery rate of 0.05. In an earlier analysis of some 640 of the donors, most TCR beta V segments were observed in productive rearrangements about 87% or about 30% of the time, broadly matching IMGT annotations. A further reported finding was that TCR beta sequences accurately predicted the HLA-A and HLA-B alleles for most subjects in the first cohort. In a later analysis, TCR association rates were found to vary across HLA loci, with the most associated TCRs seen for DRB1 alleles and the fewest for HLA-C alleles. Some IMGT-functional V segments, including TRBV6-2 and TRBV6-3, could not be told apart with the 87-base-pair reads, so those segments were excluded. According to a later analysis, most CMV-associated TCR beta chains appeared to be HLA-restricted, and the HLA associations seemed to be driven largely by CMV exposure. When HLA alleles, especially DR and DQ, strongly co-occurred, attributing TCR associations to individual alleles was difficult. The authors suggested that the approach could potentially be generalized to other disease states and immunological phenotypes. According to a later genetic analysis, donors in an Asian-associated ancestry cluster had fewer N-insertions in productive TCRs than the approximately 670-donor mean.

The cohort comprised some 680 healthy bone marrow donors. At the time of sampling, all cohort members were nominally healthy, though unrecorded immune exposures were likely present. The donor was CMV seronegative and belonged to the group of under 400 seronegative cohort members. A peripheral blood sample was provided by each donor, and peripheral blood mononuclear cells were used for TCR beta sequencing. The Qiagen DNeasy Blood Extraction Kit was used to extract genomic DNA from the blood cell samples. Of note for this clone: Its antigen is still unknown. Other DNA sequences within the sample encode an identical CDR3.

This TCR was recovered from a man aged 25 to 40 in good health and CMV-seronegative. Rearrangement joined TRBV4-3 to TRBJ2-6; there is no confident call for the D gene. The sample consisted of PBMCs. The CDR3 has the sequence CASSLSSGANVLTF. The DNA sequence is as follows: TGCGCCAGCAGCCTTTCTTCGGGGGCCAACGTCCTGACTTTC.